A single sample gave rise to the 4 T cell receptor beta chains below, sequenced in a study of blood T cell repertoires in COVID-19. Here immunoSEQ multiplex PCR was the method, and the copy in TCRdb shows in-frame clones only, minus some. The sample consists of 400,000 to 450,000 clones, approximately 89% of them appearing once. Sequences were obtained from peripheral blood. Receptors originate from a woman in her 50s with COVID-19, enrolled during active disease.

The CDR3 is CATSDLRSGGPGELFF. CDR3 nucleotides: TGTGCCACCAGTGATTTGCGGTCAGGGGGCCCCGGGGAGCTGTTTTTT. The chain employs TRBV24-1 and TRBJ2-2, with 8 bases matching TRBD1. This CDR3 is built from 16 residues. The J segment lost 6 bases and the V segment lost 0 bases, leaving 5 bases of the junction unmatched. Germline V gives CDR1 KGHDR, CDR2 SFDVKD.

This chain uses TRBV19 with TRBJ1-2; TRBD1 matches 8 bases. Germline CDR1 reads LNHDA; CDR2 reads SQIVND (reference sequence). Trimming cost V 5 bases and J 8 bases; bases outside gene matches: 10. CDR3 length equals 14 residues. The CDR3 nucleotides are TGTGCCAGTAGTCTCTCTGGACAGGGACGAGGCTACACCTTC. The encoded protein is CASSLSGQGRGYTF.

The rearrangement uses TRBV5-1 and TRBJ2-7; D unresolved. The CDR3 has 13 amino acids. V gave up 7 bases and J gave up 1 base, with 12 bases separating them. The germline CDR1 and CDR2 sequences are SGHRS and YFSETQ. For the CDR3, the DNA is TGCGCCAGCTCATTTTCGGTATCCTACGAGCAGTACTTC. The encoded protein is CASSFSVSYEQYF.

The chain uses TRBV19 and TRBJ1-5; TRBD1 agrees at 8 bases. The V gene's germline CDR1 is LNHDA and CDR2 SQIVND (reference sequence). V lost 7 bases and J lost 7; bases outside the gene matches: 15. The length of the CDR3 is 16 residues. The CDR3 here is CASTQPSGGAWQPQHF. CDR3 nucleotide sequence: TGTGCCAGTACTCAACCTTCAGGGGGCGCGTGGCAGCCCCAGCATTTT.